Listed below are T cell receptor beta chains from one sample, sequenced in a study of cytomegalovirus exposure and HLA in healthy donors. Here immunoSEQ multiplex PCR was the method, and the copy in TCRdb shows in-frame clones only, minus some. Among roughly 110,000 clones listed, around 64% were seen once. Input material: PBMCs. The source is a man aged 25-45 years in good health and CMV-seropositive. Each CDR3 is given with its conserved first and last residue. Each record gives: V gene, D gene, J gene, clone size, CDR3 DNA, CDR3 protein. A D gene is named only where the DNA matches it firmly. Clone size is stated in some rows and not others, as once, few, many or a class when expanded.

>TRBV5-1|TRBD1|TRBJ2-1|NA
TGCGCCAGCGGCCGGACAGGGGGAGGCTACAATGAGCAGTTCTTC
CASGRTGGGYNEQFF
>TRBV21-1|NA|TRBJ1-1|once
TGTGCCAGCAGCAAAGTAACGGGGAAGGAGAGCACTGAAGCTTTCTTT
CASSKVTGKESTEAFF
>TRBV6-5|NA|TRBJ1-2|NA
TGTGCCAGCAGTTACTCTGTAGCCTACTATGGCTACACCTTC
CASSYSVAYYGYTF
>TRBV6-6|TRBD1|TRBJ2-3|NA
TGTGCCAGCAGCCCGGGACAGGACACAGATACGCAGTATTTT
CASSPGQDTDTQYF
>TRBV9|NA|TRBJ1-1|NA
TGTGCCAGCAGCGTCGCGGGGGAACCGAACACTGAAGCTTTCTTT
CASSVAGEPNTEAFF
>TRBV19|NA|TRBJ2-3|NA
TGTGCCAGTAGTATATTGCTCTCGGGCACAGATACGCAGTATTTT
CASSILLSGTDTQYF
>TRBV4-1|TRBD2|TRBJ2-1|NA
TGCGCCAGCAGGCTAGCGGGGTCGTTTTACAATGAGCAGTTCTTC
CASRLAGSFYNEQFF
>TRBV5-6|NA|TRBJ1-1|NA
TGTGCCAGCAGCCCCGCCCGGAGGGCGGGAGGAGCTTTCTTT
CASSPARRAGGAFF
>TRBV2|TRBD1|TRBJ1-4|NA
TGTGCCAGCAGACGGACAGGGTCAAGTGAAAAACTGTTTTTT
CASRRTGSSEKLFF
>TRBV2|TRBD2|TRBJ2-1|once
TGTGCCAGCAGGTCACTAGCGGGCGAACGGCCGGGGGGGCGTCATACTGAGCAGTTCTTC
CASRSLAGERPGGRHTEQFF
>TRBV19|TRBD1|TRBJ1-2|few
TGTGCCAGTAGTATCCGGACAGGTGGCTACACCTTC
CASSIRTGGYTF
>TRBV9|NA|TRBJ2-3|NA
TGTGCCAGCAGCGTAGGCGGGGATATTAATACGCAGTATTTT
CASSVGGDINTQYF
>TRBV30|NA|TRBJ2-3|few
TGTGCCTGGAGCAGACCGGGGTGGGATACGCAGTATTTT
CAWSRPGWDTQYF
>TRBV30|NA|TRBJ1-1|few
TGTGCCTGGATCGTTGGGGGGAGGGGAATGAACACTGAAGCTTTCTTT
CAWIVGGRGMNTEAFF